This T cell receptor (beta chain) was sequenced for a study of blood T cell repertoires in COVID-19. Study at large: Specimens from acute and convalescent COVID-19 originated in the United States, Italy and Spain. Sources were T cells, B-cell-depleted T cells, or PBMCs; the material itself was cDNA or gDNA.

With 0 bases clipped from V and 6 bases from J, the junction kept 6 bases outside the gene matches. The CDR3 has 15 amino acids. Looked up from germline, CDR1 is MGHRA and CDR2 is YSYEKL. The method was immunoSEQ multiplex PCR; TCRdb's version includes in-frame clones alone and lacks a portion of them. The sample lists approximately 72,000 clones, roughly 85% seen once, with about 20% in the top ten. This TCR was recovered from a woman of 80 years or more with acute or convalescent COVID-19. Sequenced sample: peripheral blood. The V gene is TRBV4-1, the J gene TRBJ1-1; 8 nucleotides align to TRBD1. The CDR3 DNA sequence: TGCGCCAGCAGCCAAGATCCAGGGGGCAATGCTGAAGCTTTCTTT. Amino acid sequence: CASSQDPGGNAEAFF.